This T cell receptor (beta chain) was captured in a study of cytomegalovirus exposure and HLA in healthy donors. Findings of the study overall: The study recorded more than 150 TCR beta chains that were cytomegalovirus-associated.

The study drew the donors from its approximately 120-subject validation cohort, separate from the roughly 700-subject first cohort. TCRdb's table, derived via immunoSEQ multiplex PCR, lists solely in-frame clones and lacks some. Among about 89,000 clones, almost 85% were seen once, and the ten largest hold roughly an eighth. This clone was picked up one time. The antigen is not known. The CDR3 runs to 13 residues. The germline gives CDR1 MDHEN, CDR2 SYDVKM. V lost 2 bases and J lost 7, with 11 bases in between. The chain has TRBV28 and TRBJ1-1; D may be TRBD1 (6 bases). The TCR comes from a woman in her late teens or twenties in good health and CMV-seropositive. Material: PBMCs. CDR3 sequence reads: CASSLGAGVEAFF. The CDR3 DNA reads TGTGCCAGCAGTTTAGGGGCAGGGGTTGAAGCTTTCTTT.